This TCR beta chain was captured in a study of Ad26.COV2.S vaccination and SARS-CoV-2 variants. Study details: Enrolled in COV1001, the donor was in the Ad26.COV2.S trial arm, which received the vaccine.

Treatment here: 15 to 20 received Ad26.COV2.S at low or high dose, single or two shots; 5 received placebo; per-sample allocation not given. Sampling took place 63 days after the first vaccine or placebo injection. TCRdb's copy holds only in-frame clones and misses some; the assay was immunoSEQ multiplex PCR. The data contain about 440,000 clones, 90% of them singletons. The CDR3 is 11 residues long. From germline, CDR1 is SGHNT and CDR2 YYREEE (reference sequence). Deletions cut 10 bases from V and 4 bases from J, with 11 bases between. The specimen comprised peripheral blood, sampled in a trial of Ad26.COV2.S vaccine versus placebo. This clonotype was obtained from a person between 18 and 59 years old who received the Ad26.COV2.S COVID-19 vaccine or a placebo. This chain joins TRBV5-4 and TRBJ1-1; the D gene is possibly TRBD1 (6 bases). CDR3 in DNA: TGTGCCTACAGGGCGGGCACTGAAGCTTTCTTT. It is translated as CAYRAGTEAFF.